This T cell receptor beta chain comes out of a study of OX40 agonist ivuxolimab in advanced cancers. The method was immunoSEQ multiplex PCR; TCRdb's version includes in-frame clones alone and lacks a portion of them. Of around 70,000 clones in the sample, about 93% are singletons; the top ten hold 5% to 7%. The CDR3 sequence is 14 residues long. Germline CDR1 SQVTM, CDR2 ANQGSEA. The V segment lost 7 bases and the J segment 1 base; nucleotides outside the gene matches: 5. Material: CD4+ or CD8+ T cells sorted from blood, obtained in a trial of the OX40 agonist ivuxolimab. The chain uses TRBV29-1 and TRBJ2-5; 11 bases fit TRBD2. The receptor comes from an adult with an advanced solid tumor such as melanoma, head and neck, liver or kidney cancer. DNA for the CDR3: TGCAGCGGGACGGGACTAGCGGCCCAAGAGACCCAGTACTTC. Translation: CSGTGLAAQETQYF.